A selection of T cell receptor beta chains follows, all from one sample in a study of cytomegalovirus exposure and HLA in healthy donors. Clones were sequenced by immunoSEQ multiplex PCR, and TCRdb holds only the in-frame ones, with some missing. The sample lists 80,000 to 100,000 clones, approximately 73% seen once, with roughly 3.6% in the top ten. The sample consisted of PBMCs. Receptor source: a man aged 35-49 years in good health and CMV-seronegative. CDR3s include the opening cysteine and the closing phenylalanine or tryptophan. The D gene is left open where the match is weak. Not every row has a clone size; where given, it reads once, few, many or a size class.

cdr3_aa cdr3_nt v_call d_call j_call clone_size
CASRGDSSGNTIYF TGTGCCAGCAGGGGGGACAGCTCTGGAAACACCATATATTTT TRBV6-5 TRBD1 TRBJ1-3 NA
CASNRAGGRAYEQYF TGTGCCAGCAACCGGGCGGGGGGGAGAGCCTACGAGCAGTACTTC TRBV2 TRBD2 TRBJ2-7 NA
CASSEGTGGGGETQYF TGTGCCAGTAGTGAGGGGACAGGGGGCGGAGGAGAGACCCAGTACTTC TRBV19 TRBD1 TRBJ2-5 NA
CSVRRTWGGADTQYF TGCAGCGTTAGAAGGACCTGGGGAGGGGCAGATACGCAGTATTTT TRBV29-1 TRBD2 TRBJ2-3 NA
CASSGTGFAETQYF TGCGCCAGCAGCGGGACAGGGTTCGCTGAGACCCAGTACTTC TRBV5-1 TRBD1 TRBJ2-5 NA
CASRRGNTGELFF TGTGCCAGCAGGCGGGGTAACACCGGGGAGCTGTTTTTT TRBV4-2 NA TRBJ2-2 few
CASSPQGRSTDTQYF TGTGCCAGCAGCCCCCAGGGGCGAAGCACAGATACGCAGTATTTT TRBV5-6 NA TRBJ2-3 few
CASSQGSGPNQPQHF TGTGCCAGCTCACAGGGGTCAGGCCCCAATCAGCCCCAGCATTTT TRBV18 NA TRBJ1-5 NA
CASSFVRPGTEAFF TGTGCCAGCAGCTTTGTTAGGCCCGGGACTGAAGCTTTCTTT TRBV7-9 NA TRBJ1-1 NA
CASSVTGLGGYTF TGTGCCAGCAGCGTCACAGGGTTGGGGGGCTACACCTTC TRBV5-6 NA TRBJ1-2 NA
CAWSVRGSGDWYGYTF TGTGCCTGGAGTGTAAGAGGTTCCGGGGACTGGTATGGCTACACCTTC TRBV30 NA TRBJ1-2 once
CASLKLRDRGRETQYF TGTGCCAGCCTTAAACTCCGGGACAGGGGAAGGGAGACCCAGTACTTC TRBV2 TRBD1 TRBJ2-5 NA